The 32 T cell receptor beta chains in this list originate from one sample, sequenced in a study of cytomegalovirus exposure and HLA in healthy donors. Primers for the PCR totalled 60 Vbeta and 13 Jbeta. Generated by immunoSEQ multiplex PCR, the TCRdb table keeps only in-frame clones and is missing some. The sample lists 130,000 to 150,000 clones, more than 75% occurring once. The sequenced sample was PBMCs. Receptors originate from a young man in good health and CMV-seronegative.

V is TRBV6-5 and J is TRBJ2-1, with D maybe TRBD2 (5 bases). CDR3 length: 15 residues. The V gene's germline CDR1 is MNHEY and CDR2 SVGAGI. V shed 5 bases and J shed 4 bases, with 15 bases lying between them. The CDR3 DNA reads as TGTGCCAGCAGTCCTGACCGAGGGAGTTACAATGAGCAGTTCTTC. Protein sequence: CASSPDRGSYNEQFF.

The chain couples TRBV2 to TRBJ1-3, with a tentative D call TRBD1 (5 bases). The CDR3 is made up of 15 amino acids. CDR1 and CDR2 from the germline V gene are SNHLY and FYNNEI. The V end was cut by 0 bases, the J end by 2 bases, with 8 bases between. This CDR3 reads CASSEAEGAGNTIYF. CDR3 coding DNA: TGTGCCAGCAGTGAAGCGGAAGGGGCTGGAAACACCATATATTTT.

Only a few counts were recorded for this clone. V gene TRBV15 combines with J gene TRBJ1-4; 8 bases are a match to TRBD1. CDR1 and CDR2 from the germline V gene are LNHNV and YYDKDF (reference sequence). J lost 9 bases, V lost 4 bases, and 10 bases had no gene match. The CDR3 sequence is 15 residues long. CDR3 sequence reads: CATSTPDRVSQKLFF. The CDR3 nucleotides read TGTGCCACCAGCACGCCGGACAGGGTCTCCCAAAAACTGTTTTTT.

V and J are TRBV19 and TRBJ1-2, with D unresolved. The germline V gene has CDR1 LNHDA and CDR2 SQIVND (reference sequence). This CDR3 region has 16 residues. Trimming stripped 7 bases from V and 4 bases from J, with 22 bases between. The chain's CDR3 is CASTPWAASRGYGYTF. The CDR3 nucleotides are TGTGCCAGTACCCCTTGGGCAGCCTCTCGGGGCTATGGCTACACCTTC.

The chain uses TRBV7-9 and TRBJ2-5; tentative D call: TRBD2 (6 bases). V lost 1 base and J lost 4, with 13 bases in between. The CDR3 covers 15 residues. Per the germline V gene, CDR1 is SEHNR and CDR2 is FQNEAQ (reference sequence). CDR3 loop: CASSLDSGRRETQYF. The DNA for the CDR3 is TGTGCCAGCAGCTTAGATAGCGGCAGGAGAGAGACCCAGTACTTC.

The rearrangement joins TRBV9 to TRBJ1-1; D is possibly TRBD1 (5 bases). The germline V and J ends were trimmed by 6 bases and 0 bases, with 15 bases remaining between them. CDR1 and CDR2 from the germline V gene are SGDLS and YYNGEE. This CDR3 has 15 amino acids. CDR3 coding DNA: TGTGCCAGCACGAGGCGGGGGGAGATGAACACTGAAGCTTTCTTT. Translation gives CASTRRGEMNTEAFF.

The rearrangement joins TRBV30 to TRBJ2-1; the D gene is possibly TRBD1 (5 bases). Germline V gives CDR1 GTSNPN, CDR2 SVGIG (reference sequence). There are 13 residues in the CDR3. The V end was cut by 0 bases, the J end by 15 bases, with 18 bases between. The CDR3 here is CAWSVGRVEFLFF. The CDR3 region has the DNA TGTGCCTGGAGTGTTGGCAGGGTAGAGTTTTTGTTCTTC.

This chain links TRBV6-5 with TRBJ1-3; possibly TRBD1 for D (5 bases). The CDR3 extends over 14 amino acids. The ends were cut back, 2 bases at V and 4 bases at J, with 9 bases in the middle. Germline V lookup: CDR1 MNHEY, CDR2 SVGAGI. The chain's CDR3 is CASSYGQGGNTIYF. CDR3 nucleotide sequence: TGTGCCAGCAGTTACGGGCAGGGAGGAAACACCATATATTTT.

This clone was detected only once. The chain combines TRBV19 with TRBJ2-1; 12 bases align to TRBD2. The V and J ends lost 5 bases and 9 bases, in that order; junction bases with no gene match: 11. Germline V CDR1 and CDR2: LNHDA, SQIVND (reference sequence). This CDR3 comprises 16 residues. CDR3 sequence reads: CASSEILAGGYGEQFF. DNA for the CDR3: TGTGCCAGTAGTGAAATTCTAGCGGGAGGGTACGGTGAGCAGTTCTTC.

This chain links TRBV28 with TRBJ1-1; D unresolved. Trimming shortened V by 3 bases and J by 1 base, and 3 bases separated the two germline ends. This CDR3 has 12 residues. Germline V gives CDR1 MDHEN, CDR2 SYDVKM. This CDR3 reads CASSLRNTEAFF. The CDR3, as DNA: TGTGCCAGCAGTTTGAGGAACACTGAAGCTTTCTTT.

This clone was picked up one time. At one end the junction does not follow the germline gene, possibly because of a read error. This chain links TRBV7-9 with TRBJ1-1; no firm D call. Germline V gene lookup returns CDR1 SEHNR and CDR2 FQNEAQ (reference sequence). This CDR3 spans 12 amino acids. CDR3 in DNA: TGTGCCAGCAGCTCCACCCTCACTGAGGCTTTCTTT. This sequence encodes CASSSTLTEAFF.

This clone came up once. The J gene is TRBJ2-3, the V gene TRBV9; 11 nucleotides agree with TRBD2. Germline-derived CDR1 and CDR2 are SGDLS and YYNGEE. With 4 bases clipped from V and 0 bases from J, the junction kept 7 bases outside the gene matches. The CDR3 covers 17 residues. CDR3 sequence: CASSIRGLAVSTDTQYF. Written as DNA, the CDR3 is TGTGCCAGCAGCATACGGGGACTAGCGGTTAGCACAGATACGCAGTATTTT.

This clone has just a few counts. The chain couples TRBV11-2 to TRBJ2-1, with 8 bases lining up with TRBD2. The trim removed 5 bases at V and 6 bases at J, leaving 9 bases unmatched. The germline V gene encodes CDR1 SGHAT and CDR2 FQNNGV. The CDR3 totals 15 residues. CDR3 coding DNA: TGTGCCAGCAGCGCGCCCTACGCGGGAGGCAATGAGCAGTTCTTC. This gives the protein CASSAPYAGGNEQFF.

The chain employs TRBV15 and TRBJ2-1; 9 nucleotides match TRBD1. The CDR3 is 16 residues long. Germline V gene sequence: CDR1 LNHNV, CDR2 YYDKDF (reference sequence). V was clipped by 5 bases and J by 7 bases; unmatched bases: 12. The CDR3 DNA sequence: TGTGCCACCAGCTCGGACCGGGACAGGGAGGTGAATGAGCAGTTCTTC. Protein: CATSSDRDREVNEQFF.

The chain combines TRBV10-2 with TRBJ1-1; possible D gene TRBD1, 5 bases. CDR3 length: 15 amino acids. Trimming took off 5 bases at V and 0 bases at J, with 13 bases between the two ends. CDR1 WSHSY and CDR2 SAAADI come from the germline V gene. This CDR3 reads CASSLYRNMNTEAFF. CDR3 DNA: TGCGCCAGCAGTTTGTACAGGAACATGAACACTGAAGCTTTCTTT.

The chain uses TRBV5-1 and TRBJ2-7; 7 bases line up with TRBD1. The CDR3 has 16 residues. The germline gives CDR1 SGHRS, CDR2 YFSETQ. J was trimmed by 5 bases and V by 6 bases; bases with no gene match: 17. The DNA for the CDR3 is TGCGCCAGCACCGTCACAGGACAGGAGGTTCCACACGAGCAGTACTTC. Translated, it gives CASTVTGQEVPHEQYF.

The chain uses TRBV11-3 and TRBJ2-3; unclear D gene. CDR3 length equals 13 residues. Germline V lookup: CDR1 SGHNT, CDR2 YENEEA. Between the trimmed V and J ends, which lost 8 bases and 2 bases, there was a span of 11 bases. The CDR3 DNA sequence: TGTGCCAGCTCGCCCGGGTACACAGATACGCAGTATTTT. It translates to CASSPGYTDTQYF.

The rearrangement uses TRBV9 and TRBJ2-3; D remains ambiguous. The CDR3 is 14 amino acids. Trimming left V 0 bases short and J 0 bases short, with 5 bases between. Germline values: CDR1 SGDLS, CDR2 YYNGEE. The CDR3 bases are TGTGCCAGCAGCGTAGGTACTAGCACAGATACGCAGTATTTT. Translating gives CASSVGTSTDTQYF.

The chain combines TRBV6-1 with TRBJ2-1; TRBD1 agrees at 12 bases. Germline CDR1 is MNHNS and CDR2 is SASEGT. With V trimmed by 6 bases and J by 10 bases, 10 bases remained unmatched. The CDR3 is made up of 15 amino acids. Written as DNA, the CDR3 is TGTGCCAGCAGGGCCCTGGGACAGGGGGCGCGGGAGCAGTTCTTC. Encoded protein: CASRALGQGAREQFF.

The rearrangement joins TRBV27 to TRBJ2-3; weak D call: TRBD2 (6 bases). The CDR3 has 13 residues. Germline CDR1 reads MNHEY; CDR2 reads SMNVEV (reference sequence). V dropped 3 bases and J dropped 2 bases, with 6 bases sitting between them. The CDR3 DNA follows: TGTGCCAGCAGTTTGGGACTCACAGATACGCAGTATTTT. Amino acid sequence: CASSLGLTDTQYF.

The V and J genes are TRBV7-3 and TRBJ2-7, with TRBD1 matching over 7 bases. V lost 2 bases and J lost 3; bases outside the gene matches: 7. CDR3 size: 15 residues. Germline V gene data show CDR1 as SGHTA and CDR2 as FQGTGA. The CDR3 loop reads CASSLSGGQNYEQYF. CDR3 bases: TGTGCCAGCAGCTTATCAGGGGGACAGAACTACGAGCAGTACTTC.

The CDR3 region is CASSPAGGTEAFF. The DNA of the CDR3 is TGTGCCAGCTCTCCCGCAGGGGGCACTGAAGCTTTCTTT. V usage is TRBV7-9 and J usage is TRBJ1-1, with TRBD1 matching over 7 bases. Germline values: CDR1 SEHNR, CDR2 FQNEAQ (reference sequence). The V gene end was trimmed by 8 bases and the J gene end by 4 bases; junction bases not matched to a gene: 7. The CDR3 has 13 amino acids. The complete variable domain, with remaining parts taken from reference TRBV7-9 and TRBJ1-1, reads DTGVSQNPRHKITKRGQNVTFRCDPISEHNRLYWYRQTLGQGPEFLTYFQNEAQLEKSRLLSDRFSAERPKGSFSTLEIQRTEQGDSAMYLCASSPAGGTEAFFGQGTRLTVV.

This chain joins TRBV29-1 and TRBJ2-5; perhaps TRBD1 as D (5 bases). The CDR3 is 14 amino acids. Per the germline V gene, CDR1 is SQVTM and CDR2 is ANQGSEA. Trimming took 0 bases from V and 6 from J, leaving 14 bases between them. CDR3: CSVEEWAGWKTQYF. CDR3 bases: TGCAGCGTTGAAGAGTGGGCAGGGTGGAAGACCCAGTACTTC.

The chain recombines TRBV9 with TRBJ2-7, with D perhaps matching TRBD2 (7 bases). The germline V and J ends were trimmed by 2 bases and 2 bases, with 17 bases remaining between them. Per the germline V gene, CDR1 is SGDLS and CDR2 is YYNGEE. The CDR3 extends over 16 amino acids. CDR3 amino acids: CASSVAGAQPPYEQYF. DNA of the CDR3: TGTGCCAGCAGCGTCGCGGGGGCCCAACCCCCCTACGAGCAGTACTTC.

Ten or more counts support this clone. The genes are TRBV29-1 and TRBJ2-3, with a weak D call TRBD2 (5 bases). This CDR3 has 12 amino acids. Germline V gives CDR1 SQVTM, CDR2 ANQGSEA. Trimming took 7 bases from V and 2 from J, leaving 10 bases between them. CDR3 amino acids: CSGGDYTDTQYF. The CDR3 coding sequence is TGCAGCGGGGGAGACTACACAGATACGCAGTATTTT.

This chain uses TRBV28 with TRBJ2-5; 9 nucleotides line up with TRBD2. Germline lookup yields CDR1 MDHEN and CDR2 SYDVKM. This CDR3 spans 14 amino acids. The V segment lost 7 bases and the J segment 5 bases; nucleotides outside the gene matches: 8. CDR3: CASKGGRAGETQYF. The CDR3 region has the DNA TGTGCCAGCAAGGGCGGGAGGGCCGGGGAGACCCAGTACTTC.

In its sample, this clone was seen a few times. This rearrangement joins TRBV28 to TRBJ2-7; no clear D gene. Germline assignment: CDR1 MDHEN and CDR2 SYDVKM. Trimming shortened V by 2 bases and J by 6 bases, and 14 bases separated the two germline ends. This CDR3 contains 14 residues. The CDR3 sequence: CASSLTVQRVEQYF. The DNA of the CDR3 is TGTGCCAGCAGTTTAACGGTCCAGCGTGTCGAGCAGTACTTC.

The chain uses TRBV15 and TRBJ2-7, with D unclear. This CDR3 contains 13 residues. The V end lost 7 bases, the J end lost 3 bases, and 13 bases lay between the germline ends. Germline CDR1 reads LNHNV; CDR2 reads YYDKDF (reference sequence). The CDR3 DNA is TGTGCCACCACTACCGTCCCTGGCTACGAGCAGTACTTC. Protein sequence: CATTTVPGYEQYF.

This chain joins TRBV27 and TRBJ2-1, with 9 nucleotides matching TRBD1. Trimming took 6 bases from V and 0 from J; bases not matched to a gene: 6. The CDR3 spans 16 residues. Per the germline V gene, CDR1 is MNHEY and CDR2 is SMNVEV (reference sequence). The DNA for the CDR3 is TGTGCCAGCAGAAGGACAGGGGTTAGCTCCTACAATGAGCAGTTCTTC. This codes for CASRRTGVSSYNEQFF.

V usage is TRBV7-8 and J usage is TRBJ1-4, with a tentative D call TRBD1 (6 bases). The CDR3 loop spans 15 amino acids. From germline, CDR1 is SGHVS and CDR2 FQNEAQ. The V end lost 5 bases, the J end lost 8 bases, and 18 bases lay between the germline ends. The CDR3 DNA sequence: TGTGCCAGCAGCGCCCGTCAGGGGAAGGGCGAAAAACTGTTTTTT. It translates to CASSARQGKGEKLFF. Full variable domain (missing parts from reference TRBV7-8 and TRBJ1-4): GAGVSQSPRYKVAKRGQDVALRCDPISGHVSLFWYQQALGQGPEFLTYFQNEAQLDKSGLPSDRFFAERPEGSVSTLKIQRTQQEDSAVYLCASSARQGKGEKLFFGSGTQLSVL.

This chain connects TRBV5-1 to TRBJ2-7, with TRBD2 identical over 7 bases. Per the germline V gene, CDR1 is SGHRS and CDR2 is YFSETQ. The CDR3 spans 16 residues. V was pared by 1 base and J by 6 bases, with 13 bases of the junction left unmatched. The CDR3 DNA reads TGCGCCAGCAGCTTGTCGTCGCTGGCGGGAGACGGCGAGCAGTACTTC. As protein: CASSLSSLAGDGEQYF.

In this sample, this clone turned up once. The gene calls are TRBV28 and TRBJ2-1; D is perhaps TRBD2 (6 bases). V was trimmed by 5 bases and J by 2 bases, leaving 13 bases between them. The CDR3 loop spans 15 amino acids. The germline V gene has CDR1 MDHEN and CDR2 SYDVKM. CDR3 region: CASSPRGATYNEQFF. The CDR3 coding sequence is TGTGCCAGCAGTCCCCGCGGGGCCACCTACAATGAGCAGTTCTTC.